The rows below give T cell receptor beta chains drawn from one sample of a study of blood T cell repertoires in COVID-19. Produced via immunoSEQ multiplex PCR; TCRdb's table is partial and in-frame only. The table records about 400,000 clones, 89% of them present only once. Sequencing used peripheral blood. Receptor source: a man aged 35 to 55 with acute or convalescent COVID-19. The CDR3 runs from the conserved cysteine through the conserved F or W. The order of the fields is CDR3 protein, CDR3 DNA, clone size, V gene, J gene, D gene. D genes are given only for firm matches. Clone size, where shown, is once, few, many, or a class for clones that have expanded.

CDR3: CASSSGQGANEKLFF
DNA: TGTGCCAGCAGCTCCGGACAGGGGGCTAATGAAAAACTGTTTTTT
size: -
V: TRBV5-4
J: TRBJ1-4
D: TRBD1

CDR3: CASSFATGQGNEKLFF
DNA: TGCGCCAGCAGCTTCGCAACAGGGCAGGGTAATGAAAAACTGTTTTTT
size: -
V: TRBV5-1
J: TRBJ1-4
D: -

CDR3: CASSAPQGARLYGYTF
DNA: TGTGCCAGCAGCGCGCCACAGGGGGCGCGGCTTTATGGCTACACCTTC
size: -
V: TRBV28
J: TRBJ1-2
D: TRBD1

CDR3: CASSLRDLSTDTQYF
DNA: TGTGCCAGCAGTCTACGGGACTTGAGCACAGATACGCAGTATTTT
size: -
V: TRBV28
J: TRBJ2-3
D: -

CDR3: CASSATSGGTYTDTQYF
DNA: TGCGCCAGCAGCGCAACTAGCGGGGGGACCTACACAGATACGCAGTATTTT
size: -
V: TRBV5-1
J: TRBJ2-3
D: TRBD2

CDR3: CASSSPTVANYGYTF
DNA: TGTGCCAGCAGTTCACCGACAGTAGCTAACTATGGCTACACCTTC
size: -
V: TRBV6-6
J: TRBJ1-2
D: -

CDR3: CASSHDRGLGGYTF
DNA: TGTGCCAGCAGCCACGACAGGGGGCTAGGGGGCTACACCTTC
size: -
V: TRBV7-2
J: TRBJ1-2
D: TRBD1

CDR3: CASSQASGSYEQYF
DNA: TGTGCCAGCAGCCAAGCTAGCGGCTCCTACGAGCAGTACTTC
size: once
V: TRBV4-2
J: TRBJ2-7
D: TRBD2

CDR3: CASSYPGQRPTDTQYF
DNA: TGTGCCAGCAGTTACCCGGGACAAAGACCTACAGATACGCAGTATTTT
size: -
V: TRBV28
J: TRBJ2-3
D: -

CDR3: CASYHGTGFYEQYF
DNA: TGTGCCAGCTACCACGGGACAGGGTTCTACGAGCAGTACTTC
size: -
V: TRBV2
J: TRBJ2-7
D: TRBD1

CDR3: CASSLGQDKPQHF
DNA: TGTGCCAGCAGCTTGGGACAGGATAAACCCCAGCATTTT
size: -
V: TRBV5-6
J: TRBJ1-5
D: -

CDR3: CATLAGTHTDTQYF
DNA: TGTGCCACACTCGCCGGGACACACACAGATACGCAGTATTTT
size: -
V: TRBV6-8
J: TRBJ2-3
D: -

CDR3: CASSPGRETDTQYF
DNA: TGTGCCAGCAGCCCCGGGAGGGAAACAGATACGCAGTATTTT
size: -
V: TRBV7-9
J: TRBJ2-3
D: TRBD2

CDR3: CASSPGQGSGGYTF
DNA: TGTGCCAGCAGCCCGGGACAGGGGTCGGGTGGCTACACCTTC
size: once
V: TRBV5-6
J: TRBJ1-2
D: TRBD1

CDR3: CASRGGGVSNQPQHF
DNA: TGCGCCAGCAGGGGGGGTGGTGTAAGCAATCAGCCCCAGCATTTT
size: -
V: TRBV10-1
J: TRBJ1-5
D: -

CDR3: CSALYPVQTPGKRFSPLHF
DNA: TGCAGCGCGTTGTACCCGGTACAGACCCCAGGAAAGCGGTTTTCACCCCTCCACTTT
size: -
V: TRBV29-1
J: TRBJ1-6
D: -

CDR3: CASSSGTAGNTIYF
DNA: TGTGCCAGCAGTTCCGGGACAGCCGGAAACACCATATATTTT
size: -
V: TRBV27
J: TRBJ1-3
D: TRBD1

CDR3: CASSGAKQGAYEQYF
DNA: TGTGCCAGCAGCGGAGCTAAACAGGGGGCTTACGAGCAGTACTTC
size: -
V: TRBV7-9
J: TRBJ2-7
D: TRBD1

CDR3: CSVDRDRMEAFF
DNA: TGCAGCGTTGATAGGGACAGGATGGAAGCTTTCTTT
size: -
V: TRBV29-1
J: TRBJ1-1
D: TRBD1

CDR3: CASSLAGRANTGELFF
DNA: TGTGCTAGCAGCTTAGCAGGCAGGGCGAACACCGGGGAGCTGTTTTTT
size: -
V: TRBV7-7
J: TRBJ2-2
D: -

CDR3: CASSVMNYGYTF
DNA: TGTGCCAGCAGCGTAATGAACTATGGCTACACCTTC
size: -
V: TRBV5-6
J: TRBJ1-2
D: -

CDR3: CASSLNAGYSYNEQFF
DNA: TGTGCCAGCAGCTTAAACGCGGGTTACTCCTACAATGAGCAGTTCTTC
size: -
V: TRBV11-2
J: TRBJ2-1
D: -

CDR3: CASSHRQGLAAYNEQFF
DNA: TGCGCCAGCAGCCACCGACAGGGACTAGCGGCCTACAATGAGCAGTTCTTC
size: -
V: TRBV4-1
J: TRBJ2-1
D: TRBD2

CDR3: CAISEFEQLDTEAFF
DNA: TGTGCCATCAGTGAGTTTGAACAGCTCGACACTGAAGCTTTCTTT
size: -
V: TRBV10-3
J: TRBJ1-1
D: -

CDR3: CATSRSSPGSEAFF
DNA: TGTGCCACCAGCAGAAGCAGCCCGGGGTCTGAAGCTTTCTTT
size: -
V: TRBV15
J: TRBJ1-1
D: -

CDR3: CASSRSQGDGYTF
DNA: TGTGCCAGCTCACGATCACAGGGGGACGGCTACACCTTC
size: -
V: TRBV18
J: TRBJ1-2
D: TRBD1

CDR3: CASSRRQGGFDTQYF
DNA: TGCGCCAGCAGCAGGCGACAGGGTGGGTTTGATACGCAGTATTTT
size: -
V: TRBV5-1
J: TRBJ2-3
D: TRBD1

CDR3: CASSPSSGRFYEQYF
DNA: TGTGCCAGCAGTCCGAGTAGCGGGAGGTTTTACGAGCAGTACTTC
size: -
V: TRBV27
J: TRBJ2-7
D: TRBD2

CDR3: CASSQATTSSYNEQFF
DNA: TGTGCCAGCAGCCAAGCGACCACTAGCTCCTACAATGAGCAGTTCTTC
size: -
V: TRBV3-1/TRBV3-2
J: TRBJ2-1
D: -

CDR3: CSVGLGDRYYGYTF
DNA: TGCAGCGTTGGGCTCGGGGACAGGTACTATGGCTACACCTTC
size: -
V: TRBV29-1
J: TRBJ1-2
D: TRBD1

CDR3: CASSFHGQEYTEAFF
DNA: TGCGCCAGCAGCTTTCACGGACAGGAGTACACTGAAGCTTTCTTT
size: -
V: TRBV5-1
J: TRBJ1-1
D: TRBD1

CDR3: CASSPQFIDSYEQYF
DNA: TGTGCCAGCAGCCCACAGTTCATCGACTCCTACGAGCAGTACTTC
size: -
V: TRBV21-1
J: TRBJ2-7
D: -

CDR3: CASSLSGQGTGNTIYF
DNA: TGTGCCAGCAGCTTAAGTGGCCAGGGGACTGGAAACACCATATATTTT
size: -
V: TRBV7-3
J: TRBJ1-3
D: -

CDR3: CASSWGGGGSYEQYF
DNA: TGTGCCAGCAGCTGGGGGGGCGGCGGTTCCTACGAGCAGTACTTC
size: -
V: TRBV11-2
J: TRBJ2-7
D: -

CDR3: CASGDRRKNTEAFF
DNA: TGTGCCAGCGGGGACAGGCGAAAGAACACTGAAGCTTTCTTT
size: -
V: TRBV7-9
J: TRBJ1-1
D: TRBD1

CDR3: CASRRTGLNTEAFF
DNA: TGTGCCAGCAGGCGTACAGGGTTGAACACTGAAGCTTTCTTT
size: -
V: TRBV28
J: TRBJ1-1
D: -

CDR3: CASSQKRTANTGELFF
DNA: TGTGCCAGCTCACAGAAGCGGACAGCGAACACCGGGGAGCTGTTTTTT
size: -
V: TRBV18
J: TRBJ2-2
D: -

CDR3: CASSYQAAYLNSPLHF
DNA: TGTGCCAGCAGTTATCAGGCAGCCTACCTCAATTCACCCCTCCACTTT
size: -
V: TRBV6-5
J: TRBJ1-6
D: -

CDR3: CASSFTDNTEAFF
DNA: TGTGCCAGCAGCTTTACAGATAACACTGAAGCTTTCTTT
size: -
V: TRBV7-9
J: TRBJ1-1
D: -

CDR3: CASSGGVWTEAFF
DNA: TGTGCCAGTAGTGGGGGGGTATGGACTGAAGCTTTCTTT
size: -
V: TRBV19
J: TRBJ1-1
D: -

CDR3: CSVETGTEGYEQYF
DNA: TGCAGCGTTGAAACCGGGACAGAAGGCTACGAGCAGTACTTC
size: -
V: TRBV29-1
J: TRBJ2-7
D: TRBD1

CDR3: CASSPKNQGAAYNEQFF
DNA: TGTGCCAGCAGCCCAAAAAATCAGGGGGCGGCCTACAATGAGCAATTCTTC
size: once
V: TRBV7-9
J: TRBJ2-1
D: TRBD1

CDR3: CASSRGDRVSGEQYF
DNA: TGTGCCAGCAGTCGGGGGGACAGGGTCTCAGGCGAGCAGTACTTC
size: -
V: TRBV6-5
J: TRBJ2-7
D: TRBD1

CDR3: CATSEGQGVETQYF
DNA: TGTGCCACCAGTGAAGGACAGGGGGTAGAGACCCAGTACTTC
size: -
V: TRBV24-1
J: TRBJ2-5
D: TRBD1

CDR3: CASRRGTDYGGYTF
DNA: TGTGCCAGCAGGAGGGGGACGGATTATGGAGGCTACACCTTC
size: -
V: TRBV6-5
J: TRBJ1-2
D: -

CDR3: CASSARAGQPQHF
DNA: TGTGCCAGCAGCGCCCGGGCGGGACAGCCCCAGCATTTT
size: -
V: TRBV9
J: TRBJ1-5
D: -

CDR3: CASSKGPLTYNEQFF
DNA: TGTGCCAGCAGCAAGGGGCCCCTAACGTACAATGAGCAGTTCTTC
size: -
V: TRBV2
J: TRBJ2-1
D: -

CDR3: CASSQWTGTNTEAFF
DNA: TGTGCCAGCAGTCAATGGACAGGGACGAACACTGAAGCTTTCTTT
size: -
V: TRBV27
J: TRBJ1-1
D: TRBD1

CDR3: CASSLGSKLDTQYF
DNA: TGTGCCAGCAGTTTAGGGTCTAAGCTCGATACGCAGTATTTT
size: -
V: TRBV7-2
J: TRBJ2-3
D: -

CDR3: CASSFLSGEQFF
DNA: TGTGCCAGCAGTTTTTTGAGCGGTGAGCAGTTCTTC
size: few
V: TRBV12-3/TRBV12-4
J: TRBJ2-1
D: -

CDR3: CASSREGIGLDTQYF
DNA: TGTGCCAGCAGCCGGGAGGGTATCGGGCTAGATACGCAGTATTTT
size: -
V: TRBV9
J: TRBJ2-3
D: TRBD2

CDR3: CASSDFAGTAYEQYF
DNA: TGTGCCAGCAGCGATTTCGCCGGGACAGCCTACGAGCAGTACTTC
size: -
V: TRBV7-2
J: TRBJ2-7
D: TRBD1

CDR3: CASSKAQRKEQYF
DNA: TGTGCCAGCAGCAAAGCGCAGCGGAAGGAGCAGTACTTC
size: -
V: TRBV21-1
J: TRBJ2-7
D: -

CDR3: CASTLRESYEQYF
DNA: TGTGCCAGCACCCTCCGGGAGTCCTACGAGCAGTACTTC
size: -
V: TRBV2
J: TRBJ2-7
D: -

CDR3: CASSDGREAFF
DNA: TGCGCCAGCAGTGATGGGAGAGAAGCTTTCTTT
size: -
V: TRBV10-2
J: TRBJ1-1
D: -